What follows describes a single TCR beta chain. The CDR3 consists of 15 residues. Per the germline V gene, CDR1 is WNHNN and CDR2 is SYGVQD (reference sequence). With V trimmed by 2 bases and J by 4 bases, 2 bases remained unmatched. The data stem from a study of blood T cell repertoires in COVID-19. Study as a whole: Researchers got acute and convalescent COVID-19 samples from the United States, Italy and Spain.

Clones were sequenced by immunoSEQ multiplex PCR, and TCRdb holds only the in-frame ones, with some missing. The sample lists 180,000 or so clones; over 80% were seen once. The specimen sequenced was peripheral blood. The clonotype comes from a woman in her 70s with acute or convalescent COVID-19. The chain couples TRBV10-1 to TRBJ2-2; 9 bases are shared with TRBD2. The CDR3 coding sequence is TGCGCCAGCAGTGAGGGACTAGCGTCCACCGGGGAGCTGTTTTTT. It codes for CASSEGLASTGELFF.